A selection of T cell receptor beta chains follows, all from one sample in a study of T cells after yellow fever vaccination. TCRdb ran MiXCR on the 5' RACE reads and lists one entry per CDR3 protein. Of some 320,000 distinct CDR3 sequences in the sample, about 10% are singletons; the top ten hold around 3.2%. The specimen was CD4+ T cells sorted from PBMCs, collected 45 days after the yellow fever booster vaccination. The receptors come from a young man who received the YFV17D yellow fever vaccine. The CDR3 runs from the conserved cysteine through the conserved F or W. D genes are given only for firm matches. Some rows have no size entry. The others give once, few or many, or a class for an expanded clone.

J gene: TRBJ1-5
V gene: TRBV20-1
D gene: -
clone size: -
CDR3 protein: CSATAVDGNQPQHF
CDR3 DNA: TGCAGTGCTACCGCCGTTGACGGAAATCAGCCCCAGCATTTT

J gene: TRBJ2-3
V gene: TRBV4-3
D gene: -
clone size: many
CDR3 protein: CASSQDWGDTDTQYF
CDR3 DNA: TGCGCCAGCAGCCAAGATTGGGGGGACACAGATACGCAGTATTTT

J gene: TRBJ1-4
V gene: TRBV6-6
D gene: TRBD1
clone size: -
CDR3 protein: CASSPQGVGTEKLFF
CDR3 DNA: TGTGCCAGCAGTCCTCAGGGGGTAGGGACGGAAAAACTGTTTTTT

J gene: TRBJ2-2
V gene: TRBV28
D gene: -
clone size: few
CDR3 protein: CALQRQAASTGELFF
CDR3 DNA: TGTGCCCTACAGCGACAGGCGGCCTCCACCGGGGAGCTGTTTTTT

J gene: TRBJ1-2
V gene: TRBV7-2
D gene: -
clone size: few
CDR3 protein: CASTLQGSFSNYGYTF
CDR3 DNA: TGTGCCAGCACCTTACAGGGCAGTTTCTCTAACTATGGCTACACCTTC

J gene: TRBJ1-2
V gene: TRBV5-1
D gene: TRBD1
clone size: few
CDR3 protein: CASSISTGSYGYTF
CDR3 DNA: TGCGCCAGCAGCATTTCGACAGGGAGCTATGGCTACACCTTC

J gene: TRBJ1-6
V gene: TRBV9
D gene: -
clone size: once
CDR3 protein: CASSVVSWNSPLHF
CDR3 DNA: TGTGCCAGCAGCGTTGTATCGTGGAATTCACCCCTCCACTTT

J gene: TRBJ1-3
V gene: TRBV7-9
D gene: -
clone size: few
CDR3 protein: CASTPGGTASGNTIYF
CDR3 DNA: TGTGCCAGCACCCCGGGGGGGACTGCCTCTGGAAACACCATATATTTT

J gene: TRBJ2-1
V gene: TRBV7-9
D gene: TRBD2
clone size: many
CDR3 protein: CASSLRLAVNEQFF
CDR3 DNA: TGTGCCAGCAGCTTACGACTAGCGGTTAATGAGCAGTTCTTC

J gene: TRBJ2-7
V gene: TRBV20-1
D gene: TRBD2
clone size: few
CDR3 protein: CSARFPGTSGGSYEQYF
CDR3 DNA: TGCAGTGCTAGGTTCCCCGGGACTAGCGGGGGGTCCTACGAGCAGTACTTC

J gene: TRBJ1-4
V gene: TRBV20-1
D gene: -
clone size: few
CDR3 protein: CSARQAGLVNEKLFF
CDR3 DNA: TGCAGTGCCAGACAGGCGGGTTTGGTAAATGAAAAACTGTTTTTT

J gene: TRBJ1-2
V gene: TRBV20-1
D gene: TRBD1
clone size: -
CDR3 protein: CSVARSTGANYGYTF
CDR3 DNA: TGCAGTGTTGCTCGGTCGACAGGGGCTAACTATGGCTACACCTTC

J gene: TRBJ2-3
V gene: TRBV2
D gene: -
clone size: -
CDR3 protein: CASSAYRDTQYF
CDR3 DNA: TGTGCCAGCAGTGCATATCGGGATACGCAGTATTTT

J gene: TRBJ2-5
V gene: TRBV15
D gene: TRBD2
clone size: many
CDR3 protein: CATSRGSTSGGEETQYF
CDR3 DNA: TGTGCCACCAGCAGAGGGTCGACTAGCGGGGGTGAGGAGACCCAGTACTTC

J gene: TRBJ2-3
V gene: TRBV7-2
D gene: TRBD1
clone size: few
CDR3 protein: CASSLAARQGADTQYF
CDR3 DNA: TGTGCCAGCAGCTTAGCGGCGCGGCAGGGGGCAGATACGCAGTATTTT

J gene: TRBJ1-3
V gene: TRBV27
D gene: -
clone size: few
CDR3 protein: CASSPLDRSGNTIYF
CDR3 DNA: TGTGCCAGCAGTCCACTGGACCGCTCTGGAAACACCATATATTTT

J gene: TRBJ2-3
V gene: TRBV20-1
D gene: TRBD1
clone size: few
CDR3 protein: CSARGQGANTDTQYF
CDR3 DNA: TGCAGTGCTCGGGGGCAGGGGGCAAACACAGATACGCAGTATTTT

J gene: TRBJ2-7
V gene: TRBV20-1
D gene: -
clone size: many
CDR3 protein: CSARDRRQDVSYEQYF
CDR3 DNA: TGCAGTGCTAGAGATAGAAGGCAGGATGTTAGTTACGAGCAGTACTTC

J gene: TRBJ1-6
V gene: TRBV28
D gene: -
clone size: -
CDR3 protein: CASGQRNSPLHF
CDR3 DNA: TGTGCCAGCGGCCAAAGAAATTCACCCCTCCACTTT

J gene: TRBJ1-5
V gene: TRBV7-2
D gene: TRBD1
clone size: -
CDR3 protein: CASSPHRGEQPQHF
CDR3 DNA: TGTGCCAGCAGCCCCCACAGGGGAGAACAGCCCCAGCATTTT

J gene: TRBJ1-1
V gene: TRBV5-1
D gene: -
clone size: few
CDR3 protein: CASSLQVQAHAEAFF
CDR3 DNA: TGCGCCAGCAGCTTGCAGGTACAGGCCCACGCTGAAGCTTTCTTT

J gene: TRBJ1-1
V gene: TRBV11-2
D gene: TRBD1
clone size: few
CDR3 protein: CASSLLGTAHTEAFF
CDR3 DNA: TGTGCCAGCAGCTTATTAGGGACAGCCCACACTGAAGCTTTCTTT

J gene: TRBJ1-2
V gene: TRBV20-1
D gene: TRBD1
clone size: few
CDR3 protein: CSARAAGGLYGYTF
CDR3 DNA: TGCAGTGCTAGGGCGGCAGGGGGCCTCTATGGCTACACCTTC

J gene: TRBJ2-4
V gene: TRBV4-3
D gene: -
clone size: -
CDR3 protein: CASSPKVGGWDIQYF
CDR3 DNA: TGCGCCAGCAGCCCCAAAGTGGGGGGCTGGGACATTCAGTACTTC

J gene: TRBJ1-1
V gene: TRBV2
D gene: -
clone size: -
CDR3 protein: CASSVRRARTEAFF
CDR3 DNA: TGTGCCAGCAGTGTGAGGAGGGCCCGTACTGAAGCTTTCTTT

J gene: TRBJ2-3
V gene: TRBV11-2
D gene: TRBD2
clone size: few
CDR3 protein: CASRRGGRTDTQYF
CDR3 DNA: TGTGCCAGCCGACGGGGGGGCCGCACAGATACGCAGTATTTT

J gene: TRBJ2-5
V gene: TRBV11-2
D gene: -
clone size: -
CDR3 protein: CASSLGVLGTEETQYF
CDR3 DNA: TGTGCCAGCAGCTTAGGGGTCTTAGGTACCGAAGAGACCCAGTACTTC

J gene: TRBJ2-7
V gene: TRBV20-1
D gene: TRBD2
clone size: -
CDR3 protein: CSASSPYGGASYEQYF
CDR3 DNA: TGCAGTGCTAGCTCCCCCTACGGGGGGGCCTCCTACGAGCAGTACTTC

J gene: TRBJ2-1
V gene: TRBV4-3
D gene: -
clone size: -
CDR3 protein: CASSQDPGGPYNEQFF
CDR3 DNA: TGCGCCAGCAGCCAAGATCCCGGGGGCCCCTACAATGAGCAGTTCTTC

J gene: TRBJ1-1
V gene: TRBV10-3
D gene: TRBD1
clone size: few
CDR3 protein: CAIRTGTGNTEAFF
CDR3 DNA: TGTGCCATCAGAACCGGGACAGGGAACACTGAAGCTTTCTTT

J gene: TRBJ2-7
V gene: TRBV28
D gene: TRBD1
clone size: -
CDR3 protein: CASSGPTGVYEQYF
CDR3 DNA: TGTGCCAGCAGCGGACCGACAGGGGTTTACGAGCAGTACTTC

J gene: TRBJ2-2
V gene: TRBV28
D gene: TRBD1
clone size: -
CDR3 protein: CASRLSGTVGELFF
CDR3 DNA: TGTGCCAGCAGACTCTCCGGGACAGTCGGGGAGCTGTTTTTT

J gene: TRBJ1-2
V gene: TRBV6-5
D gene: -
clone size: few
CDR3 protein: CASSYRAGSYGYTF
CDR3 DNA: TGTGCCAGCAGTTACCGGGCAGGGAGTTATGGCTACACCTTC

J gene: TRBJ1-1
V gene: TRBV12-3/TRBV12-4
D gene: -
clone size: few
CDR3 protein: CASTFGASNTEAFF
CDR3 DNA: TGTGCCAGCACTTTTGGGGCGTCCAACACTGAAGCTTTCTTT

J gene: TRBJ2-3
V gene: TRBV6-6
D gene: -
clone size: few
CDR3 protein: CASKLGVAQEADTQYF
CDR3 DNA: TGTGCCAGCAAGTTAGGAGTCGCCCAGGAGGCAGATACGCAGTATTTT

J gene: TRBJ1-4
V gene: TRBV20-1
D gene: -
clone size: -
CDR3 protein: CSAEGRLNEKLFF
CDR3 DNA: TGCAGTGCTGAAGGCAGACTCAATGAAAAACTGTTTTTT

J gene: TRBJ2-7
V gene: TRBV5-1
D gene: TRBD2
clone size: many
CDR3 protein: CASSLRQGGTSLRRSSYEQYF
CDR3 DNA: TGCGCCAGCTCCCTAAGACAGGGAGGGACTAGCCTTCGTAGGAGCTCCTACGAGCAGTACTTC

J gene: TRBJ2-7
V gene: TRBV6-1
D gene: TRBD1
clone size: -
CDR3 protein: CASSMTGVSYEQYF
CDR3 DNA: TGTGCCAGCAGTATGACAGGGGTCAGCTACGAGCAGTACTTC

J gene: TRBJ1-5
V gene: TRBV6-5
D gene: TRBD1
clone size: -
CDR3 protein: CASSYRGTANQPQHF
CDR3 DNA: TGTGCCAGCAGTTACCGGGGGACAGCTAATCAGCCCCAGCATTTT

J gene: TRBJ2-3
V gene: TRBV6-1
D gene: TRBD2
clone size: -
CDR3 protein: CASSLWAGGVDTQYF
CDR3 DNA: TGTGCCAGCAGCCTCTGGGCGGGGGGGGTGGATACGCAGTATTTT